The 19 T cell receptor beta chains below were found in one sample sequenced in a study of blood T cell repertoires in COVID-19. Sequenced by immunoSEQ multiplex PCR; TCRdb stores in-frame clones only, minus some. Among some 76,000 clones, roughly 80% were seen once, and the ten largest hold roughly 27%. The sequenced sample was peripheral blood. These TCRs come from a human donor in a cohort sampled during active COVID-19.

This sequence joins TRBV6-5 and TRBJ2-1, with 7 bases aligning to TRBD2. CDR1 is MNHEY and CDR2 is SVGAGI in the germline V gene. The CDR3 has 13 residues. Trimming cost V 9 bases and J 12 bases; bases outside gene matches: 14. For the CDR3, the DNA is TGTGCCAGTCTAGCGGCCCCCCGTGGAGGGCAGTTCTTC. Translating gives CASLAAPRGGQFF.

This chain connects TRBV4-2 to TRBJ1-3; D perhaps matches TRBD1 (6 bases). Germline V gene data show CDR1 as LGHNA and CDR2 as YNFKEQ. The V end was cut by 4 bases, the J end by 4 bases, with 17 bases between. This CDR3 contains 16 residues. The CDR3 spells CASSPLRGHNGNTIYF. CDR3 nucleotide sequence: TGTGCCAGCAGCCCGCTCCGGGGACATAACGGAAACACCATATATTTT.

V and J are TRBV5-1 and TRBJ2-3; D might be TRBD2 (5 bases). Between the trimmed V and J ends, which lost 4 bases and 3 bases, there was a span of 15 bases. The CDR3 runs 15 residues. CDR1 is SGHRS and CDR2 is YFSETQ in the germline V gene. CDR3 coding DNA: TGCGCCAGCAGCCCTAGGCGGGTGGGGACAGATACGCAGTATTTT. Translating gives CASSPRRVGTDTQYF.

The chain couples TRBV4-2 to TRBJ2-1; D is undetermined. V lost 1 base, J lost 9 bases, and 4 bases lay in between. The CDR3 has 11 amino acids. CDR1 and CDR2 (germline): LGHNA, YNFKEQ. In DNA, the CDR3 is TGTGCCAGCAGCCAAGGTATTGAGCAGTTCTTC. Translating gives CASSQGIEQFF.

J is TRBJ2-2 and V is TRBV19; D ambiguous. V lost 1 base and J 4 bases, leaving 4 bases between the germline ends. This CDR3 spans 13 amino acids. CDR1 and CDR2 (germline): LNHDA, SQIVND (reference sequence). The DNA for the CDR3 is TGTGCCAGTAGTATAGCCAGCACCGGGGAGCTGTTTTTT. Encoded protein: CASSIASTGELFF.

The chain employs TRBV6-5 and TRBJ2-5, with unresolved D. The CDR3 contains 13 residues. V lost 0 bases and J lost 8, with 10 bases in between. The germline V gene has CDR1 MNHEY and CDR2 SVGAGI. This CDR3 is CASSYSMSETQYF. The CDR3 bases are TGTGCCAGCAGTTACTCGATGAGTGAAACCCAGTACTTC.

CDR3 bases: TGTGCCAGCAGCCCTCACCCTTGGGGTAGCGGGGTCTACGAGCAGTACTTC. This sequence encodes CASSPHPWGSGVYEQYF. The J gene is TRBJ2-7, the V gene TRBV7-2; TRBD2 matches at 8 bases. The V gene end was trimmed by 5 bases and the J gene end by 3 bases; junction bases not matched to a gene: 15. Per the germline V gene, CDR1 is SGHTA and CDR2 is FQGNSA. This CDR3 is built from 17 residues.

V usage is TRBV19 and J usage is TRBJ2-5, with 9 bases that match TRBD1. The CDR3 sequence is 16 residues long. V trimming: 1 base; J trimming: 5 bases; junction bases outside the gene matches: 8. Germline CDR1 is LNHDA and CDR2 is SQIVND (reference sequence). CDR3 amino acids: CASSIGTGGVGETQYF. DNA for the CDR3: TGTGCCAGTAGTATAGGAACAGGGGGCGTGGGGGAGACCCAGTACTTC.

The chain recombines TRBV5-1 with TRBJ2-3; D is unclear. From germline, CDR1 is SGHRS and CDR2 YFSETQ. Trimming took 9 bases from V and 2 from J, leaving 13 bases between them. The CDR3 has 13 residues. The CDR3 here is CATSRQATDTQYF. For the CDR3, the DNA is TGCGCCACCTCAAGGCAGGCCACAGATACGCAGTATTTT.

This clone has a handful of counts. The chain recombines TRBV25-1 with TRBJ1-2; perhaps TRBD1 as D (6 bases). The V gene lost 1 base and the J gene lost 5 bases, with 11 bases spanning the gap. The CDR3 totals 14 residues. Germline loops: CDR1 MGHDK, CDR2 SYGVNS. CDR3 DNA sequence: TGTGCCAGCAGTGAATCTACAGGGCCTTATGGCTACACCTTC. Amino acid sequence: CASSESTGPYGYTF.

The rearrangement links TRBV2 to TRBJ1-1; TRBD1 aligns across 7 bases. V dropped 7 bases and J dropped 6; count of bases not matched to a gene: 11. The germline V gene encodes CDR1 SNHLY and CDR2 FYNNEI. This CDR3 spans 14 amino acids. The CDR3 DNA is TGTGCCAGCACCCCCGACAGGGATCGAGCTGAAGCTTTCTTT. Its protein product is CASTPDRDRAEAFF.

The genes are TRBV9 and TRBJ1-2, with TRBD1 as a possible D gene (5 bases). V lost 4 bases to trimming and J lost 7 bases, with 14 bases between them. The CDR3 is made up of 13 amino acids. The germline gives CDR1 SGDLS, CDR2 YYNGEE. CDR3 sequence (DNA): TGTGCCAGCAGCCCAGGGACGGGGGGTGGCTACACCTTC. It translates to CASSPGTGGGYTF.

V gene TRBV5-6 combines with J gene TRBJ2-7, with D possibly TRBD2 on 5 matching bases. V shed 4 bases and J shed 5 bases, with 13 bases lying between them. CDR1 and CDR2 from the germline V gene are SGHDT and YYEEEE. This CDR3 comprises 13 residues. The chain's CDR3 is CASSGSVRDEQYF. CDR3 sequence (DNA): TGTGCCAGCAGCGGGAGTGTTCGGGACGAGCAGTACTTC.

The V call is TRBV6-6, the J call TRBJ2-2, with D possibly TRBD1 on 8 matching bases. CDR1 is MNHNY, CDR2 SVGAGI, per germline (reference sequence). The V gene lost 7 bases and the J gene lost 6 bases, with 18 bases spanning the gap. The CDR3 contains 15 residues. CDR3 nucleotides: TGTGCCAGCAAGACGACAGGGGAGGGGGCCGGGGAGCTGTTTTTT. Translation: CASKTTGEGAGELFF.

The V call is TRBV7-8, the J call TRBJ2-1, with 10 bases fitting TRBD1. The germline V gene encodes CDR1 SGHVS and CDR2 FQNEAQ. The V segment lost 5 bases and the J segment 8 bases; nucleotides outside the gene matches: 6. The CDR3 extends over 14 amino acids. The CDR3 DNA reads as TGTGCCAGCAGCCCCGACAGGGGGCTGGATGAGCAGTTCTTC. It translates to CASSPDRGLDEQFF.

The chain recombines TRBV7-8 with TRBJ2-3; 13 nucleotides agree with TRBD2. Germline lookup yields CDR1 SGHVS and CDR2 FQNEAQ. The CDR3 runs to 19 residues. Unmatched junction bases numbered 9, after V lost 3 bases and J lost 0 bases. CDR3 in amino acids: CASSFDRTSGGSSTDTQYF. CDR3 bases: TGTGCCAGCAGCTTTGACAGGACTAGCGGGGGCAGCAGCACAGATACGCAGTATTTT. The variable domain in full, completed from reference TRBV7-8 and TRBJ2-3, reads GAGVSQSPRYKVAKRGQDVALRCDPISGHVSLFWYQQALGQGPEFLTYFQNEAQLDKSGLPSDRFFAERPEGSVSTLKIQRTQQEDSAVYLCASSFDRTSGGSSTDTQYFGPGTRLTVL.

This chain uses TRBV6-5 with TRBJ2-3; 10 bases fit TRBD2. CDR1 MNHEY and CDR2 SVGAGI come from the germline V gene. V was pared by 3 bases and J by 5 bases, with 8 bases of the junction left unmatched. This CDR3 has 16 residues. The CDR3 DNA is TGTGCCAGCAGTTATTTCGAGCGGGGGGGCGTAGATACGCAGTATTTT. It yields the protein CASSYFERGGVDTQYF.

The chain combines TRBV5-1 with TRBJ2-1; 11 bases fit TRBD2. Germline CDR1 and CDR2: SGHRS and YFSETQ. This CDR3 is 15 amino acids long. Trimming took 3 bases from V and 6 from J; bases not matched to a gene: 5. The CDR3 region has the DNA TGCGCCAGCAGCTCCAACCTAGCGGGGGGCAATGAGCAGTTCTTC. Amino acid sequence: CASSSNLAGGNEQFF.

The CDR3 nucleotides are TGTGCCTGGAGTGGAAGGATTGGACAGGGGGCCCCCGAGCAGTACTTC. It specifies CAWSGRIGQGAPEQYF. The V gene is TRBV30, the J gene TRBJ2-7; 11 bases fit TRBD1. Germline V gene data show CDR1 as GTSNPN and CDR2 as SVGIG (reference sequence). V gave up 1 base and J gave up 6 bases; unmatched junction bases: 11. CDR3 length: 16 amino acids.